This passage covers 24 T cell receptor beta chains from one sample sequenced in a study of T cell repertoires in cytomegalovirus infection. MiXCR, run by TCRdb on the reads, gives a single entry per CDR3 protein. The table has a few hundred thousand distinct CDR3 sequences, roughly 15% seen once. Sequencing used PBMCs. All receptors derive from a human donor in good health (CMV status not recorded). Some clones in this sample may be carry-over from other donors' samples.

This sequence joins TRBV12-3 or TRBV12-4 and TRBJ2-7; 12 nucleotides align to TRBD1. The length of the CDR3 is 15 residues. V was clipped by 3 bases and J by 12 bases; unmatched bases: 12. The CDR3 region is CASSFAGTGGPYRYF. DNA for the CDR3: TGTGCCAGCAGTTTCGCCGGGACAGGGGGCCCCTACCGGTACTTC.

This chain connects TRBV12-3 or TRBV12-4 to TRBJ1-2; the D gene is possibly TRBD1 (5 bases). V was shortened by 6 bases and J by 0 bases, with 8 bases between the two germline ends. The CDR3 has 13 residues. CDR3 residues: CASSRQSNYGYTF. The DNA of the CDR3 is TGTGCCAGCAGCAGACAGTCTAACTATGGCTACACCTTC.

This rearrangement joins TRBV12-3 or TRBV12-4 to TRBJ2-5, with D possibly matching TRBD2 (6 bases). Between the trimmed V and J ends, which lost 6 bases and 3 bases, there was a span of 17 bases. This CDR3 is built from 15 residues. In nucleotides, the CDR3 is TGTGCCAGCAGCCACGGGGGAACTGCCGAAGAGACCCAGTACTTC. This encodes CASSHGGTAEETQYF.

The chain combines TRBV4-1 with TRBJ1-2; 7 bases are shared with TRBD1. The junction had 11 bases not matched to a gene; V was cut back by 4 bases and J by 0 bases. Per the germline V gene, CDR1 is MGHRA and CDR2 is YSYEKL. The CDR3 extends over 17 amino acids. CDR3 sequence reads: CASSPPGAGTANYGYTF. For the CDR3, the DNA is TGCGCCAGCAGCCCTCCTGGAGCAGGGACAGCTAACTATGGCTACACCTTC.

At least ten counts were recorded for this clonotype. The chain is built from TRBV7-2 and TRBJ2-1; 13 bases are shared with TRBD2. Germline V gene sequence: CDR1 SGHTA, CDR2 FQGNSA. With 5 bases clipped from V and 8 bases from J, the junction kept 9 bases outside the gene matches. The CDR3 is 16 amino acids. CDR3 loop: CASSPRLAGGLDEQFF. In DNA, the CDR3 is TGTGCCAGCAGCCCGCGACTAGCGGGGGGCCTGGATGAGCAGTTCTTC.

The chain is built from TRBV20-1 and TRBJ2-5; 13 bases are shared with TRBD2. CDR3 size: 15 residues. CDR1 and CDR2 (germline): DFQATT, SNEGSKA (reference sequence). Here the CDR3 DNA reads TGCAACCCCGAGTCCGGGACTAGCGGGGAAGAGACCCAGTACTTC. Translating gives CNPESGTSGEETQYF.

A few counts support this clonotype. V is TRBV7-9 and J is TRBJ1-2, with unresolved D. The CDR3 has 14 residues. Trimming cost V 8 bases and J 0 bases, with 13 bases left between them. The germline CDR1 and CDR2 sequences are SEHNR and FQNEAQ (reference sequence). This chain's CDR3 is CASRTEGANYGYTF. CDR3 in DNA: TGTGCCAGCCGCACGGAGGGAGCTAACTATGGCTACACCTTC.

This clonotype appeared many times. The V and J genes are TRBV20-1 and TRBJ2-7, with 10 bases fitting TRBD2. CDR3 length: 14 residues. CDR1 is DFQATT, CDR2 SNEGSKA, per germline (reference sequence). Unmatched junction bases numbered 7, after V lost 1 base and J lost 7 bases. The CDR3 sequence: CSARAMTSGWEQYF. The CDR3 bases are TGCAGTGCTAGAGCCATGACTAGCGGGTGGGAGCAGTACTTC.

This clonotype has at least ten counts. The V gene is TRBV7-2, the J gene TRBJ2-1, with 8 nucleotides matching TRBD1. Germline trimming cut 5 bases from V and 0 bases from J; bases unmatched to any gene: 24. The CDR3 has 22 residues. The germline V gene has CDR1 SGHTA and CDR2 FQGNSA. This chain's CDR3 is CASSPRRRGRHTTPYSYNEQFF. The CDR3 DNA is TGTGCCAGCAGCCCCAGGCGCAGGGGGCGTCACACGACCCCGTACTCCTACAATGAGCAGTTCTTC.

Many counts were recorded for this clonotype. V usage is TRBV4-2 and J usage is TRBJ2-6; the D is unclear. Per the germline V gene, CDR1 is LGHNA and CDR2 is YNFKEQ. CDR3 length: 17 residues. Trimming stripped 0 bases from V and 0 bases from J, with 9 bases between. The CDR3 sequence is CASSQELQTSGANVLTF. Written as DNA, the CDR3 is TGTGCCAGCAGCCAAGAGTTACAGACCTCTGGGGCCAACGTCCTGACTTTC.

This clonotype has at least ten counts. The V gene is TRBV7-2, the J gene TRBJ2-3; 9 nucleotides align to TRBD2. The V and J ends lost 3 bases and 2 bases, in that order; junction bases with no gene match: 15. Per germline, CDR1 SGHTA and CDR2 FQGNSA. This CDR3 comprises 19 residues. The DNA for the CDR3 is TGTGCCAGCAGCTTTAGTGGGGGTTTAGAGCGGGGGGCCACAGATACGCAGTATTTT. Its translation is CASSFSGGLERGATDTQYF.

The chain uses TRBV28 and TRBJ1-5, with 7 bases identical to TRBD1. CDR1 is MDHEN, CDR2 SYDVKM, per germline. CDR3 length: 15 amino acids. Losses at the gene ends were 6 bases for V and 2 bases for J; bases not matched to a gene: 7. CDR3 loop: CASSQNRGGNQPQHF. The CDR3 nucleotides are TGTGCCAGCAGCCAGAACAGGGGTGGCAATCAGCCCCAGCATTTT.

This chain uses TRBV2 with TRBJ2-3; weak D call: TRBD2 (5 bases). Trimming left V 4 bases short and J 2 bases short, with 7 bases between. Germline assignment: CDR1 SNHLY and CDR2 FYNNEI. The CDR3 spans 13 residues. DNA of the CDR3: TGTGCCAGCAGTGGGGAGCACACAGATACGCAGTATTTT. This gives the protein CASSGEHTDTQYF.

This clonotype was recorded many times. The rearrangement joins TRBV7-2 to TRBJ2-5; 9 bases map to TRBD2. The length of the CDR3 is 18 residues. V dropped 4 bases and J dropped 5; count of bases not matched to a gene: 17. Germline CDR1 is SGHTA and CDR2 is FQGNSA. In DNA, the CDR3 is TGTGCCAGCAGCTCTCCGATGCAGGCGGGGGGGCCGGGTGAGACCCAGTACTTC. It translates to CASSSPMQAGGPGETQYF.

This clonotype was seen ten or more times. V usage is TRBV12-3 or TRBV12-4 and J usage is TRBJ1-2; D is ambiguous. This CDR3 is 15 amino acids long. V lost 1 base and J 5 bases, leaving 14 bases between the germline ends. In DNA, the CDR3 is TGTGCCAGCAGTTTAGGGGTCCTAAACGGATATGGCTACACCTTC. It encodes CASSLGVLNGYGYTF.

This clonotype was seen many times. Here the CDR3 DNA reads TGTGCCAGCAGTGAAGGGACAGCTTCCGGGCAGTACTTC. Translated: CASSEGTASGQYF. J is TRBJ2-7 and V is TRBV6-1, with D perhaps matching TRBD1 (6 bases). V was shortened by 1 base and J by 9 bases, with 13 bases between the two germline ends. The CDR3 extends over 13 amino acids. Germline V CDR1 and CDR2: MNHNS, SASEGT.

This clonotype showed up just a few times. V and J are TRBV28 and TRBJ2-5, with 8 bases that match TRBD1. After removal of 8 bases from V and 3 bases from J, the junction contained 11 bases not matched to a gene. In germline, CDR1 is MDHEN, CDR2 SYDVKM. The CDR3 covers 15 residues. The CDR3 DNA is TGTGCCAGCGCCTTTACGGGGACAGGAAAAGAGACCCAGTACTTC. Its translation is CASAFTGTGKETQYF.

The gene calls are TRBV7-9 and TRBJ2-1; 12 nucleotides align to TRBD2. Germline lookup yields CDR1 SEHNR and CDR2 FQNEAQ (reference sequence). Germline trimming cut 5 bases from V and 3 bases from J; bases unmatched to any gene: 8. The CDR3 spans 17 residues. For the CDR3, the DNA is TGTGCCAGCAGCCAGGGCGGACTAGCGGGATTCTACAATGAGCAGTTCTTC. Translated: CASSQGGLAGFYNEQFF.

This clonotype was seen at least ten times. The V call is TRBV28, the J call TRBJ2-7; the match to TRBD1 covers 9 bases. After removal of 6 bases from V and 3 bases from J, the junction contained 12 bases not matched to a gene. The CDR3 contains 16 residues. CDR1 is MDHEN, CDR2 SYDVKM, per germline. The CDR3 DNA reads as TGTGCCAGCAGGTTGGGGTTGCGGACAGGGGTCTACGAGCAGTACTTC. It encodes CASRLGLRTGVYEQYF. Complete variable domain (other parts from reference TRBV28 and TRBJ2-7): DVKVTQSSRYLVKRTGEKVFLECVQDMDHENMFWYRQDPGLGLRLIYFSYDVKMKEKGDIPEGYSVSREKKERFSLILESASTNQTSMYLCASRLGLRTGVYEQYFGPGTRLTVT.

This clonotype was found many times. This chain uses TRBV28 with TRBJ2-5, with a weak D call TRBD1 (5 bases). Germline V gives CDR1 MDHEN, CDR2 SYDVKM. This CDR3 spans 14 amino acids. Between the trimmed V and J ends, which lost 4 bases and 3 bases, there was a span of 12 bases. As DNA, the CDR3 is TGTGCCAGCAGTTCACCGACAGTAAAAGAGACCCAGTACTTC. Translation gives CASSSPTVKETQYF.

This clonotype was seen ten or more times. The DNA for the CDR3 is TGTGCCAGCAGTTACTCCCGGACAGGGAGAATGAAAAGACTGTTTTTT. This codes for CASSYSRTGRMKRLFF. The chain combines TRBV6-5 with TRBJ1-4, with TRBD1 matching over 8 bases. Trimming cost V 0 bases and J 13 bases; bases outside gene matches: 13. CDR1 is MNHEY, CDR2 SVGAGI, per germline. The CDR3 runs to 16 residues.

This clonotype was detected many times. This CDR3 fails to terminate in the conserved phenylalanine or tryptophan, so it likely reflects a read error. The chain recombines TRBV12-3 or TRBV12-4 with TRBJ1-1, with D perhaps matching TRBD1 (5 bases). V lost 2 bases and J 3 bases, leaving 16 bases between the germline ends. The CDR3 consists of 16 residues. The CDR3 bases are TGTGCCAGCAGTTTACTAGCCGGACACTTGCACACTGAAGCTTTCTCT. This encodes CASSLLAGHLHTEAFS.

The V and J genes are TRBV24-1 and TRBJ2-3; D not resolved. From germline, CDR1 is KGHDR and CDR2 SFDVKD. The CDR3 is 11 residues long. V shed 7 bases and J shed 6 bases, with 7 bases lying between them. CDR3 protein: CATSYQDTQYF. The CDR3 DNA sequence: TGTGCCACCAGCTACCAGGATACGCAGTATTTT.

This clonotype was observed many times. The chain joins TRBV12-3 or TRBV12-4 to TRBJ1-2, with a weak D call TRBD1 (5 bases). Trimming shortened V by 3 bases and J by 4 bases, and 9 bases separated the two germline ends. This CDR3 has 13 amino acids. The CDR3 sequence is CASSLAGPYGYTF. In nucleotides, the CDR3 is TGTGCCAGCAGTTTGGCAGGGCCCTATGGCTACACCTTC.